These T cell receptor beta chains were read from a single sample in a study of T-cell memory formation after mild COVID-19. TCRdb re-called the 5' RACE reads with MiXCR, one entry per CDR3 protein. In the table there are some 120,000 distinct CDR3 sequences, approximately 6.3% of which are singletons. Sequenced input: PBMCs or a T cell subset sorted from them (not recorded which). These TCRs come from an adult woman who had mild COVID-19 (a few samples of this study predate the infection). Cell type and time point are not known. Each CDR3 is given with its conserved first and last residue. D genes are given only for firm matches. Size is stated for part of the rows, as once, few or many counts, or as a class when the clone is expanded.

TRBD1	TRBV29-1	TRBJ2-1	many	TGCAGCGTTGCGAGGGACAGGGAGGATGAGCAGTTCTTC	CSVARDREDEQFF
.	TRBV7-2	TRBJ1-1	few	TGTGCCAGCAGCTCCCTCTCGACGGGGCACACTGAAGCTTTCTTT	CASSSLSTGHTEAFF
TRBD1	TRBV11-3	TRBJ1-1	once	TGTGCCAGCAGCTCCCTAAACAGGGGGCTTGACACTGAAGCTTTCTTT	CASSSLNRGLDTEAFF
.	TRBV6-4	TRBJ2-3	many	TGTGCCAGCAGTGACTCGTTTTTAGCGGAGATGACTTACTTT	CASSDSFLAEMTYF
.	TRBV10-3	TRBJ1-5	few	TGTGCCATCAGTGGTACAGGGTTTTACAATCAGCCCCAGCATTTT	CAISGTGFYNQPQHF
.	TRBV18	TRBJ2-1	.	TGTGCCAGCTCACCCCCGACCGGGACCTTTTACAATGAGCAGTTCTTC	CASSPPTGTFYNEQFF
.	TRBV20-1	TRBJ2-1	many	TGCAGTGCAACATCTCCCGGGACTCAGGGGTACAATGAGCAGTTCTTC	CSATSPGTQGYNEQFF
TRBD2	TRBV4-3	TRBJ2-5	.	TGCGCCAGCAGCCAAGAAACTAGCGGGAGACAAGAGACCCAGTACTTC	CASSQETSGRQETQYF
.	TRBV5-1	TRBJ2-7	few	TGCGCCAGCAGCTTGAGTGGACCGGGACAAGGGGAGCAGTACTTC	CASSLSGPGQGEQYF
.	TRBV20-1	TRBJ1-1	many	TGCAGTGCTACAGGGAAGAGAAACACTGAAGCTTTCTTT	CSATGKRNTEAFF
.	TRBV12-3/TRBV12-4	TRBJ2-1	.	TGTGCCAGCAGTTCCCAGAGCAATGAGCAGTTCTTC	CASSSQSNEQFF
.	TRBV7-3	TRBJ1-1	many	TGTGCCAGCAGCTTACCAGGGATCACTGAAGCTTTCTTT	CASSLPGITEAFF
.	TRBV7-2	TRBJ2-1	.	TGTGCCAGCAGCTCCAGCGGACTAAGAGTCTACAATGAGCAGTTCTTC	CASSSSGLRVYNEQFF
.	TRBV11-3	TRBJ2-1	many	TGTGCCAGCAGCTCCTCAGCATACATGGTCGGTGAGCAGTTCTTC	CASSSSAYMVGEQFF
TRBD1	TRBV24-1	TRBJ1-5	many	TGTGCCACGCAGGGACAGGGCAATCAGCCCCAGCATTTT	CATQGQGNQPQHF
TRBD2	TRBV15	TRBJ2-3	many	TGTGCCACCAGCTCGGGAGGGTATACAGATACGCAGTATTTT	CATSSGGYTDTQYF
TRBD1	TRBV29-1	TRBJ2-1	.	TGCAGCGTTGAGCCCTACAGGGGTGACTACAATGAGCAGTTCTTC	CSVEPYRGDYNEQFF
.	TRBV21-1	TRBJ2-3	many	TGTGCCAGCAGCAAAACAGGGGGCTCGGTCCAGCGGGAGCCAGGAGATACGCAGTATTTT	CASSKTGGSVQREPGDTQYF
.	TRBV9	TRBJ2-1	many	TGTGCCAGCAGCGTAACCCCGAGGAACAATGAGCAGTTCTTC	CASSVTPRNNEQFF
.	TRBV19	TRBJ1-5	few	TGTGCCAGTAGTGGTCAGGGAGGGCAGCCCCAGCATTTT	CASSGQGGQPQHF